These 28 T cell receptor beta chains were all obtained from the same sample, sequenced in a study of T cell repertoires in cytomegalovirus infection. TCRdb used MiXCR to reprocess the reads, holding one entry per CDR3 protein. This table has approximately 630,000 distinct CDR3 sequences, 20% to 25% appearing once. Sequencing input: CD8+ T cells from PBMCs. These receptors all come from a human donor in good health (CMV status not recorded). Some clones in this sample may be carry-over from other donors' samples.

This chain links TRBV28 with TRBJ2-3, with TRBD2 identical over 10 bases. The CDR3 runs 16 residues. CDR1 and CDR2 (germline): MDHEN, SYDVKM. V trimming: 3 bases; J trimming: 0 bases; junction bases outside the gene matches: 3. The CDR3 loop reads CASSFRTSGSTDTQYF. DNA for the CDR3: TGTGCCAGCAGTTTCAGGACTAGCGGAAGCACAGATACGCAGTATTTT.

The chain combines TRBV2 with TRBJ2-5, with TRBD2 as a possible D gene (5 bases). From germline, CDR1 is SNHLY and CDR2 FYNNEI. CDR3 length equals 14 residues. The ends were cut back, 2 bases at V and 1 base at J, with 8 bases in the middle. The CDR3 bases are TGTGCCAGCAGTGAATCGCGGGCCCAAGAGACCCAGTACTTC. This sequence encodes CASSESRAQETQYF.

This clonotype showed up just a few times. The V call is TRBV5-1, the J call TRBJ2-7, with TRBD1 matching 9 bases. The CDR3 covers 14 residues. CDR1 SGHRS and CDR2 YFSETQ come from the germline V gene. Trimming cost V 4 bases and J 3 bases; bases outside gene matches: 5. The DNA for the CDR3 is TGCGCCAGCAGCGTCGGGACAGGGAACTACGAGCAGTACGTC. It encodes CASSVGTGNYEQYV.

The CDR3 loop is CASSYADPGSGNTIYF. The CDR3 DNA reads TGTGCCAGCAGTTACGCCGATCCGGGCTCTGGAAACACCATATATTTT. The V gene is TRBV6-2 or TRBV6-3, the J gene TRBJ1-3; no firm D call. This CDR3 has 16 amino acids. Trimming removed 2 bases at V and 0 bases at J, with 11 bases between. Germline V lookup: CDR1 MNHEY, CDR2 SVGEGT.

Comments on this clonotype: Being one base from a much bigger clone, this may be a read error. Here the CDR3 DNA reads TGTGCCAGCAGGATACTACCGGACTCTCTCTATGGCTACACCTTC. Translated: CASRILPDSLYGYTF. The chain recombines TRBV28 with TRBJ1-2, with D unresolved. The CDR3 is 15 residues long. CDR1 MDHEN and CDR2 SYDVKM come from the germline V gene. Between the trimmed V and J ends, which lost 6 bases and 4 bases, there was a span of 18 bases.

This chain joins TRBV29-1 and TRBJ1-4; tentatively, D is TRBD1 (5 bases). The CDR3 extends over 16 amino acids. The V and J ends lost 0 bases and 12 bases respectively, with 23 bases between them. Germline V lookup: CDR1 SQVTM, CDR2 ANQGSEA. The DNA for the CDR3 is TGCAGCGTTGAAGATCCCGATATAAAGGGGTTGCCTCAACTGTTTTTT. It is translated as CSVEDPDIKGLPQLFF.

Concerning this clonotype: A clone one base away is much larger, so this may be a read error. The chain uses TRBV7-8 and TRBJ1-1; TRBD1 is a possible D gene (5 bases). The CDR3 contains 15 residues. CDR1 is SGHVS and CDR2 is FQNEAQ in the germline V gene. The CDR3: CASSTPGRRNIEAFF. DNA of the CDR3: TGTGCCAGCAGCACCCCAGGGAGGCGAAACATTGAAGCTTTCTTT.

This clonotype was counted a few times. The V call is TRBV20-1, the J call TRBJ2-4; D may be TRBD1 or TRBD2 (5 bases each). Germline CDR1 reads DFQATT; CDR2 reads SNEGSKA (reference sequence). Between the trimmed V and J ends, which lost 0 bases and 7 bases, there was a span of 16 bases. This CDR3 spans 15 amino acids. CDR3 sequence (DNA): TGCAGTGCTAGAGATGTTGAGGGGTCTTGGAACATTCAGTACTTC. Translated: CSARDVEGSWNIQYF.

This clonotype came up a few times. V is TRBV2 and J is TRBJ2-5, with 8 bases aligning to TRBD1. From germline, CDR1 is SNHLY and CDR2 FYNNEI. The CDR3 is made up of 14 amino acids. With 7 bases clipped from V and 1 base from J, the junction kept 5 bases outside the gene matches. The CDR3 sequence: CASIEDRAQETQYF. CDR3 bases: TGTGCCAGCATCGAGGACAGGGCCCAAGAGACCCAGTACTTC.

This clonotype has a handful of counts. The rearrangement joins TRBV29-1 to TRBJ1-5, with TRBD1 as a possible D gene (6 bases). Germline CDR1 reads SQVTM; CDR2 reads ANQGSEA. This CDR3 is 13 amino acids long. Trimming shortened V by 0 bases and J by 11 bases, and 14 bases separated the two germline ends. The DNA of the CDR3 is TGCAGCGTTGAAGAGGGACAAGAGGGGTCCCAGCATTTT. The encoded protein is CSVEEGQEGSQHF.

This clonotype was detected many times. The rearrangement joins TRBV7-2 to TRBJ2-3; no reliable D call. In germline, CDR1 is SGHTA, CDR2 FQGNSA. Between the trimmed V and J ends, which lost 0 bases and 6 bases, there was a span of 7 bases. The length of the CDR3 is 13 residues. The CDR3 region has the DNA TGTGCCAGCAGCTTAGCATTGTGGGATACGCAGTATTTT. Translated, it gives CASSLALWDTQYF.

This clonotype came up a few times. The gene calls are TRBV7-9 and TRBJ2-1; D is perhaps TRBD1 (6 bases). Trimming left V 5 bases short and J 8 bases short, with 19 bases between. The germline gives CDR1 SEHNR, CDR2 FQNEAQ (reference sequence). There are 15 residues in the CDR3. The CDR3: CASSLQGPMFDEQFF. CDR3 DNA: TGTGCCAGCAGCCTACAGGGACCCATGTTCGATGAGCAGTTCTTC.

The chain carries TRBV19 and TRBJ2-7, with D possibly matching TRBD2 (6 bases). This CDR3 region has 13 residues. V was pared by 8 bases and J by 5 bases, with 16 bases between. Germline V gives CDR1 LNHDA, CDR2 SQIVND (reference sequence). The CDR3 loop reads CASGRKGGHEQYF. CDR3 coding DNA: TGTGCCAGTGGAAGGAAGGGAGGACACGAGCAGTACTTC. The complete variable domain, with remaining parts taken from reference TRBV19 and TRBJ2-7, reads DGGITQSPKYLFRKEGQNVTLSCEQNLNHDAMYWYRQDPGQGLRLIYYSQIVNDFQKGDIAEGYSVSREKKESFPLTVTSAQKNPTAFYLCASGRKGGHEQYFGPGTRLTVT.

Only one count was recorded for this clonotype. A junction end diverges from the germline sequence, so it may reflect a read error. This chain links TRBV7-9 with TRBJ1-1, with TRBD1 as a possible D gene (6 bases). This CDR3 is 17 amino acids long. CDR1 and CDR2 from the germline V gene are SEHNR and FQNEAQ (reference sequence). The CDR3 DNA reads TGTGTCAGCAGCTTAGCAGGACAGTATTTCAAGGGCACTGAAGCTTTCTTT. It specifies CVSSLAGQYFKGTEAFF.

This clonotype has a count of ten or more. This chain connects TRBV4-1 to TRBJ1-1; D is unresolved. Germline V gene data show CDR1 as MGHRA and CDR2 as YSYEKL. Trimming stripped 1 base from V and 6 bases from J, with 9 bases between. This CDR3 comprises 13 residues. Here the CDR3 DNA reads TGCGCCAGCAGCCAAGGACGACCCGCTGAAGCTTTCTTT. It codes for CASSQGRPAEAFF.

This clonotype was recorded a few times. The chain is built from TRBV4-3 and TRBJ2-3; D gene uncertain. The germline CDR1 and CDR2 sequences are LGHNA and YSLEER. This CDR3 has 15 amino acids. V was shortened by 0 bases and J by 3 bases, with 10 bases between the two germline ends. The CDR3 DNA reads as TGCGCCAGCAGCCAAGACAACGGTTTAACAGATACGCAGTATTTT. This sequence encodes CASSQDNGLTDTQYF.

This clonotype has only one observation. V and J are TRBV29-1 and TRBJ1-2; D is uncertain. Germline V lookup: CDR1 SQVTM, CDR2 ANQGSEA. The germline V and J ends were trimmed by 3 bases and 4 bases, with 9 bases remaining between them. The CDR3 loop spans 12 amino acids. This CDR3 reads CSVDGQTYGYTF. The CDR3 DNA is TGCAGCGTTGACGGGCAGACCTATGGCTACACCTTC.

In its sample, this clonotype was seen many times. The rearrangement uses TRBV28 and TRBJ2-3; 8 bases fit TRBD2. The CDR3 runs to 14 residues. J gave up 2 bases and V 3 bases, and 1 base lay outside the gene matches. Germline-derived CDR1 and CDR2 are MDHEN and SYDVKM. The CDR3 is CASSFGGDTDTQYF. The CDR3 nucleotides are TGTGCCAGCAGTTTCGGGGGGGACACAGATACGCAGTATTTT.

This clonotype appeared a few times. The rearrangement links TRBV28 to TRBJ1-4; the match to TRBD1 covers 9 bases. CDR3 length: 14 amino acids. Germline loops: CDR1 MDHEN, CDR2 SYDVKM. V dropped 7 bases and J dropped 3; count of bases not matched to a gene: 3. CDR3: CASTRTGANEKLFF. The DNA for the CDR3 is TGTGCCAGCACCAGGACAGGGGCTAATGAAAAACTGTTTTTT.

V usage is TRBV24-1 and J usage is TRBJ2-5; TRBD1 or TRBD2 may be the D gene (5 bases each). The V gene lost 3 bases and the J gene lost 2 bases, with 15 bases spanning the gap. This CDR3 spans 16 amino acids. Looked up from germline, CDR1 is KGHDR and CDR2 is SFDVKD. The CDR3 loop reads CATSDARRDPQETQYF. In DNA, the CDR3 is TGTGCCACCAGTGATGCTCGCCGGGACCCACAAGAGACCCAGTACTTC.

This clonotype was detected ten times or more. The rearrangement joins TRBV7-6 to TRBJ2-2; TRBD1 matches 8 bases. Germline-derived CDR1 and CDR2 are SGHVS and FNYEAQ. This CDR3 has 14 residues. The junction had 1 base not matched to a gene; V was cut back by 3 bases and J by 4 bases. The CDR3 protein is CASSLTGATGELFF. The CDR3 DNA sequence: TGTGCCAGCAGCTTGACAGGGGCCACCGGGGAGCTGTTTTTT.

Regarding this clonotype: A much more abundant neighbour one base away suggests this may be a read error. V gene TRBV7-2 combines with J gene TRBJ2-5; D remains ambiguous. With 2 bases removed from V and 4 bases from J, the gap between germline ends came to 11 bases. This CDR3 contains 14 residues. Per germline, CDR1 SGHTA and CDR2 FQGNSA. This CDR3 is CASSLMRNRETQYF. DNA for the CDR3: TGTGCCAGCAGCTTAATGAGGAACCGAGAGACCCAGTACTTC.

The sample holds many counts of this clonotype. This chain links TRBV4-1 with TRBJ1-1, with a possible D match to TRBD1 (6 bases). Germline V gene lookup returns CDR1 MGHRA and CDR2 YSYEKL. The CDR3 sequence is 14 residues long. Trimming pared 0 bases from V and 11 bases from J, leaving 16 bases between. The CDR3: CASSQDLQGLVAFF. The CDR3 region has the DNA TGCGCCAGCAGCCAAGACTTACAGGGTTTGGTTGCTTTCTTT.

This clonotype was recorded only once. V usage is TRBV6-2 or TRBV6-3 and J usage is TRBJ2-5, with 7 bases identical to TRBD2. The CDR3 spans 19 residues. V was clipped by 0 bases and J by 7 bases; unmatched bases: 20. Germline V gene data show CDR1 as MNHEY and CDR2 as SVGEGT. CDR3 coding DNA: TGTGCCAGCAGTTACTCGAGGGAGGGGCTTCGGACTAGGAGAGGGACCCAGTACTTC. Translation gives CASSYSREGLRTRRGTQYF.

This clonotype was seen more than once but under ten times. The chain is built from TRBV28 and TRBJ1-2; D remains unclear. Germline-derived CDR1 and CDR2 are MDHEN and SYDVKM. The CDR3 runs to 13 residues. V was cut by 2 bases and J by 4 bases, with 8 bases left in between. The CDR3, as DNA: TGTGCCAGCAGTTTAGAAGGGTCCTATGGCTACACCTTC. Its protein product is CASSLEGSYGYTF.

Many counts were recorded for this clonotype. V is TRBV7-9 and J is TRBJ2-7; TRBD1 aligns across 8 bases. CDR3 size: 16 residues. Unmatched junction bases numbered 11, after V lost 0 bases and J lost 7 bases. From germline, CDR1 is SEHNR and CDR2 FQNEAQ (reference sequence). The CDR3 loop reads CASSLAPHRTGREQYF. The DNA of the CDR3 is TGTGCCAGCAGCTTAGCGCCCCACAGGACAGGGAGAGAGCAGTACTTC.

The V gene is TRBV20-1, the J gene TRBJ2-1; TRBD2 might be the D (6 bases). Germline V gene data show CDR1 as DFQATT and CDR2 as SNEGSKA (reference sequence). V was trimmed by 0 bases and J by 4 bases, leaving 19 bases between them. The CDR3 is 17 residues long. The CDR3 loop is CSARDVGGGGFYNEQFF. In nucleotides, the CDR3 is TGCAGTGCTAGAGATGTTGGGGGAGGAGGATTTTACAATGAGCAGTTCTTC.

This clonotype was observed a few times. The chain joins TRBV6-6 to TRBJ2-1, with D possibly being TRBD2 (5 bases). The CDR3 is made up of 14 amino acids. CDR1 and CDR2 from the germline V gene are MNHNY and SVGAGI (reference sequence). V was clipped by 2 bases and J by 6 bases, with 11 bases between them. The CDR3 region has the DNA TGTGCCAGCAGTTACGGGGTGGGAGTCAATGAGCAGTTCTTC. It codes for CASSYGVGVNEQFF.